A single sample gave rise to the 13 T cell receptor beta chains below, sequenced in a study of blood T cell repertoires in COVID-19 (dated by TCRdb to the early 2020s). Library creation used the immunoSEQ multiplex PCR assay. Drawn from immuneACCESS, this table holds only the in-frame rearrangements with V and J called that TCRdb kept. Clones are partly lost; checked studies trace under half to an unresolved V gene and leave the rest unexplained. The sample records around 250,000 clones, about 83% of which are singletons. Clones ranked in the top ten supply roughly 1.9% of the sample. Sequencing used peripheral blood. Receptor source: a man aged 25 to 40 who had recovered from COVID-19.

The chain links TRBV5-4 to TRBJ2-3; D might be TRBD1 (6 bases). Germline V gives CDR1 SGHNT, CDR2 YYREEE (reference sequence). Trimming shortened V by 8 bases and J by 2 bases, and 15 bases separated the two germline ends. The CDR3 runs 14 residues. The DNA for the CDR3 is TGTGCCAGTAACCTGGGACATTTCACAGATACGCAGTATTTT. It yields the protein CASNLGHFTDTQYF.

V usage is TRBV2 and J usage is TRBJ1-6; tentative D call: TRBD1 (5 bases). The length of the CDR3 is 14 residues. In germline, CDR1 is SNHLY, CDR2 FYNNEI. V was cut by 3 bases and J by 8 bases, with 11 bases left in between. The CDR3 here is CASSDGQGHSPLHF. The CDR3 nucleotides read TGTGCCAGCAGTGATGGTCAGGGCCATTCACCCCTCCACTTT.

This clone has just one count. For the CDR3, the DNA is TGCAGTGCTAGTGGGGGAGCTAACTATGGCTACACCTTC. As protein: CSASGGANYGYTF. V gene TRBV20-1 combines with J gene TRBJ1-2; TRBD1 is a possible D gene (5 bases). In germline, CDR1 is DFQATT, CDR2 SNEGSKA (reference sequence). Trimming shortened V by 3 bases and J by 0 bases, and 8 bases separated the two germline ends. This CDR3 has 13 residues.

The chain is built from TRBV5-5 and TRBJ2-7, with D possibly being TRBD1 (6 bases). The CDR3 sequence is 12 residues long. V lost 4 bases, J lost 6 bases, and 11 bases lay in between. The germline V gene encodes CDR1 SGHKS and CDR2 YYEKEE (reference sequence). In DNA form, the CDR3 reads TGTGCCAGCAGCGAAACAGGGAGCGAGCAGTACTTC. This sequence encodes CASSETGSEQYF.

The V and J genes are TRBV6-2 or TRBV6-3 and TRBJ2-5; TRBD2 agrees at 7 bases. After removal of 6 bases from V and 5 bases from J, the junction contained 9 bases not matched to a gene. Germline V gene lookup returns CDR1 MNHEY and CDR2 SVGEGT. The CDR3 contains 14 residues. CDR3 bases: TGTGCCAGCAGCGAACCAAGCGGGGTGGAGACCCAGTACTTC. It is translated as CASSEPSGVETQYF.

V is TRBV6-1 and J is TRBJ2-7, with a tentative D call TRBD2 (5 bases). CDR1 and CDR2 from the germline V gene are MNHNS and SASEGT. CDR3 length: 14 amino acids. Trimming stripped 1 base from V and 3 bases from J, with 10 bases between. The CDR3 bases are TGTGCCAGCAGTGAAGGGACGGCGGGCTACGAGCAGTACTTC. It translates to CASSEGTAGYEQYF.

V usage is TRBV5-6 and J usage is TRBJ1-2, with a weak D call TRBD1 (6 bases). CDR3 size: 15 residues. V shed 6 bases and J shed 0 bases, with 15 bases lying between them. The germline V gene has CDR1 SGHDT and CDR2 YYEEEE. For the CDR3, the DNA is TGTGCCAGCAACGGACAGTTGCCCTCTAACTATGGCTACACCTTC. This codes for CASNGQLPSNYGYTF.

As DNA, the CDR3 is TGTGCCAGCAGCAGAGACAGTAGGGCACAAGAGACCCAGTACTTC. Its protein is CASSRDSRAQETQYF. The chain has TRBV11-3 and TRBJ2-5, with D possibly TRBD1 on 5 matching bases. V lost 5 bases and J lost 2, with 15 bases in between. Germline V lookup: CDR1 SGHNT, CDR2 YENEEA. The CDR3 extends over 15 amino acids.

The chain combines TRBV19 with TRBJ2-7; 7 bases line up with TRBD2. The germline V gene has CDR1 LNHDA and CDR2 SQIVND (reference sequence). This CDR3 is 14 amino acids long. V dropped 4 bases and J dropped 1; count of bases not matched to a gene: 4. CDR3 in amino acids: CASSRRGSSYEQYF. The CDR3 DNA reads TGTGCCAGTAGTAGGCGGGGGTCGTCCTACGAGCAGTACTTC.

This chain uses TRBV4-1 with TRBJ1-5, with unresolved D. V lost 1 base, J lost 9 bases, and 19 bases lay in between. CDR1 is MGHRA, CDR2 YSYEKL, per germline. The CDR3 has 16 residues. Here the CDR3 reads CASSQGRVFGSRPQHF. DNA of the CDR3: TGCGCCAGCAGCCAAGGGCGGGTCTTTGGAAGTCGGCCCCAGCATTTT.

The CDR3 coding sequence is TGTGCCATCGGACAGGCTCAAGAGACCCAGTACTTC. This translates into CAIGQAQETQYF. The chain links TRBV10-3 to TRBJ2-5; 7 positions agree with TRBD1. This CDR3 contains 12 residues. The J segment lost 2 bases and the V segment lost 8 bases, leaving 2 bases of the junction unmatched. CDR1 and CDR2 from the germline V gene are ENHRY and SYGVKD.

This chain uses TRBV12-5 with TRBJ1-3, with D possibly matching TRBD1 (6 bases). V was pared by 1 base and J by 8 bases, with 6 bases between. CDR1 LGHNT and CDR2 FRNRAP come from the germline V gene. This CDR3 is built from 12 residues. For the CDR3, the DNA is TGTGCTAGTGGTTTGGCAGGGGACACCATATATTTT. It encodes CASGLAGDTIYF.

The chain employs TRBV24-1 and TRBJ2-3; 9 bases fit TRBD1. The V gene's germline CDR1 is KGHDR and CDR2 SFDVKD. J lost 3 bases, V lost 3 bases, and 9 bases had no gene match. The length of the CDR3 is 17 residues. CDR3 residues: CATSDDSGTGLTDTQYF. CDR3 nucleotide sequence: TGTGCCACCAGTGATGACTCCGGGACAGGGCTTACAGATACGCAGTATTTT.